The rows below give T cell receptor beta chains drawn from one sample of a study of T cell repertoires in cytomegalovirus infection. Using its own MiXCR run on the reads, TCRdb lists one record per CDR3 protein. The sample comprises approximately 750,000 distinct CDR3 sequences, about a third of which are singletons, and more than 2.5% rests with the top ten. Sequenced material: PBMCs. The receptor source for this set is a human donor in good health (CMV status not recorded). Some clones in this sample may be carry-over from other donors' samples. Both conserved end residues are part of each CDR3. The D gene is left open where the match is weak. Clone sizes are given selectively: once, few, many, or a class where the clone is expanded.

abundance: once
d_gene: TRBD2
j_gene: TRBJ2-4
v_gene: TRBV7-2
CDR3aa: CASSRLAGGEAKNMQYF
CDR3nt: TGTGCCAGCAGCCGCCTAGCGGGAGGGGAAGCCAAAAACATGCAGTACTTC

abundance: -
d_gene: -
j_gene: TRBJ1-1
v_gene: TRBV20-1
CDR3aa: CSAPKAGLGLGTEAFF
CDR3nt: TGCAGTGCCCCAAAGGCAGGACTGGGACTGGGCACTGAAGCTTTCTTT

abundance: many
d_gene: TRBD1
j_gene: TRBJ2-7
v_gene: TRBV10-2
CDR3aa: CASGADRGYEQYF
CDR3nt: TGCGCCAGCGGGGCGGACAGGGGGTACGAGCAGTACTTC

abundance: many
d_gene: TRBD1
j_gene: TRBJ2-1
v_gene: TRBV6-1
CDR3aa: CASSSLRRQGARNEQFF
CDR3nt: TGTGCCAGCAGCTCCCTCCGGAGACAGGGGGCACGCAATGAGCAGTTCTTC

abundance: many
d_gene: -
j_gene: TRBJ1-5
v_gene: TRBV28
CDR3aa: CASSTDSNQPQHF
CDR3nt: TGTGCCAGCAGCACTGACAGCAATCAGCCCCAGCATTTT

abundance: -
d_gene: TRBD1
j_gene: TRBJ1-1
v_gene: TRBV7-9
CDR3aa: CASSLGYNRGREAFF
CDR3nt: TGTGCCAGCAGCTTAGGTTACAACAGGGGCCGAGAAGCTTTCTTT

abundance: -
d_gene: TRBD2
j_gene: TRBJ2-3
v_gene: TRBV10-3
CDR3aa: CAISESIGRGATDTQYF
CDR3nt: TGTGCCATCAGTGAGTCGATTGGGCGGGGGGCCACAGATACGCAGTATTTT

abundance: few
d_gene: -
j_gene: TRBJ1-2
v_gene: TRBV25-1
CDR3aa: CASSDGSYYGYTF
CDR3nt: TGTGCCAGCAGTGACGGATCCTACTATGGCTACACCTTC

abundance: many
d_gene: TRBD1
j_gene: TRBJ1-2
v_gene: TRBV7-3
CDR3aa: CASSPTGGNYGYTF
CDR3nt: TGTGCCAGCAGCCCGACAGGGGGTAACTATGGCTACACCTTC

abundance: few
d_gene: -
j_gene: TRBJ1-2
v_gene: TRBV7-2
CDR3aa: CASSLGAGKGYTF
CDR3nt: TGTGCCAGCAGCTTAGGGGCAGGGAAAGGCTACACCTTC

abundance: -
d_gene: TRBD2
j_gene: TRBJ2-3
v_gene: TRBV11-1
CDR3aa: CASSLPGTSGGTDTQYF
CDR3nt: TGTGCCAGCAGCTTACCCGGGACTAGCGGGGGCACAGATACGCAGTATTTT

abundance: -
d_gene: TRBD1
j_gene: TRBJ2-7
v_gene: TRBV10-3
CDR3aa: CAIRLDRGHEQYF
CDR3nt: TGTGCCATCAGATTGGACAGGGGCCACGAGCAGTACTTC

abundance: -
d_gene: TRBD2
j_gene: TRBJ2-1
v_gene: TRBV19
CDR3aa: CASSPRTSGRGEQFF
CDR3nt: TGTGCCAGTAGTCCACGGACTAGCGGGAGGGGTGAGCAGTTCTTC

abundance: -
d_gene: -
j_gene: TRBJ2-5
v_gene: TRBV28
CDR3aa: CASSPTQYQETQYF
CDR3nt: TGTGCCAGCAGCCCTACACAGTACCAAGAGACCCAGTACTTC

abundance: -
d_gene: -
j_gene: TRBJ1-1
v_gene: TRBV6-6
CDR3aa: CASQRQLNTEAFF
CDR3nt: TGTGCCAGCCAGCGACAGTTGAACACTGAAGCTTTCTTT

abundance: few
d_gene: TRBD2
j_gene: TRBJ2-7
v_gene: TRBV20-1
CDR3aa: CSARDLLASGYYEQYF
CDR3nt: TGCAGTGCTAGAGATCTGTTGGCTAGCGGATACTACGAGCAGTACTTC

abundance: few
d_gene: -
j_gene: TRBJ1-1
v_gene: TRBV4-2
CDR3aa: CASSQELGTTEAFF
CDR3nt: TGTGCCAGCAGCCAAGAGCTAGGGACCACTGAAGCTTTCTTT

abundance: -
d_gene: -
j_gene: TRBJ2-4
v_gene: TRBV19
CDR3aa: CASSLVAASLNIQYF
CDR3nt: TGTGCCAGTAGCCTGGTAGCGGCTAGTTTAAACATTCAGTACTTC

abundance: -
d_gene: -
j_gene: TRBJ2-5
v_gene: TRBV9
CDR3aa: CASSVGATPRVQETQYF
CDR3nt: TGTGCCAGCAGCGTAGGGGCGACCCCACGGGTCCAAGAGACCCAGTACTTC

abundance: -
d_gene: TRBD1
j_gene: TRBJ2-5
v_gene: TRBV28
CDR3aa: CASSGPGQGRETQYF
CDR3nt: TGTGCCAGCAGTGGGCCGGGACAGGGAAGGGAGACCCAGTACTTC

abundance: few
d_gene: -
j_gene: TRBJ2-1
v_gene: TRBV6-6
CDR3aa: CASTPRQGSEQFF
CDR3nt: TGTGCCAGCACCCCCCGCCAGGGGAGTGAGCAGTTCTTC